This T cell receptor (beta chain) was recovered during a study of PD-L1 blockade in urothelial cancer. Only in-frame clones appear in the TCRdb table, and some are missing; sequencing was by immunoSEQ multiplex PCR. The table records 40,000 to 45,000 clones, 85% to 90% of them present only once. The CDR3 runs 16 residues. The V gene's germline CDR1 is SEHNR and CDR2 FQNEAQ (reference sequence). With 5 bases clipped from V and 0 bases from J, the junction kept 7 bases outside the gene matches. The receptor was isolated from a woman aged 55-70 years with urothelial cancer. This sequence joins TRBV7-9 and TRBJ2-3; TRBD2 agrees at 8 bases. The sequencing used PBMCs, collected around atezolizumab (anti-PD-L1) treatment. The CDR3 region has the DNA TGTGCCAGCAGCCTTAGCGGGATGGAGAGCACAGATACGCAGTATTTT. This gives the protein CASSLSGMESTDTQYF.